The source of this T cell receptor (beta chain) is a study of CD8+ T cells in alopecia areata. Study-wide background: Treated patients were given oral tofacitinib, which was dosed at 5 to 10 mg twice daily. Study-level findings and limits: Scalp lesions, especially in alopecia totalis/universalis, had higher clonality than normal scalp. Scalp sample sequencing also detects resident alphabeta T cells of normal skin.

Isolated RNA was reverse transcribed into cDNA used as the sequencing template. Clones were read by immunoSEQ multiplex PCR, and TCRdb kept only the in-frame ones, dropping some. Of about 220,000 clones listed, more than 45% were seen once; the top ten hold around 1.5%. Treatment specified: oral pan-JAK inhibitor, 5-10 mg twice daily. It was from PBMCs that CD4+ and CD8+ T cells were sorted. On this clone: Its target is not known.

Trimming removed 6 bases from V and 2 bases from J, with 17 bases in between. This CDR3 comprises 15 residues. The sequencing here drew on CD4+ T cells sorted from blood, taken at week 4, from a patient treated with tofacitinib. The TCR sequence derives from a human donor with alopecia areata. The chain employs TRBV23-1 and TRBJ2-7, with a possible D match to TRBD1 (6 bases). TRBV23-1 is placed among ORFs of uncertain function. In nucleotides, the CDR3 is TGCGCCAGCAGCCTCCGAGGGGACACTACCTACGAGCAGTACTTC. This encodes CASSLRGDTTYEQYF.